The present T cell receptor (beta chain) was sequenced within a study of response to subunit inactivated influenza vaccine. Each CDR3 protein gets one entry after TCRdb re-called the RT-PCR reads with MiXCR. The sample lists 300,000 to 350,000 distinct CDR3 sequences; 20% to 25% were seen once. CDR1 and CDR2 from the germline V gene are LGHDT and YNNKEL (reference sequence). Trimming removed 6 bases at V and 0 bases at J, with 9 bases between. The CDR3 sequence is 14 residues long. The chain links TRBV3-1 to TRBJ1-3; D is ambiguous. The receptor comes from a man between 50 and 69 years old who received an inactivated influenza vaccine. The source was PBMCs from blood, collected 21 months after vaccination. The CDR3 DNA reads TGTGCCAGCAGTCAACAGTTCTCTGGAAACACCATATATTTT. Its protein product is CASSQQFSGNTIYF.